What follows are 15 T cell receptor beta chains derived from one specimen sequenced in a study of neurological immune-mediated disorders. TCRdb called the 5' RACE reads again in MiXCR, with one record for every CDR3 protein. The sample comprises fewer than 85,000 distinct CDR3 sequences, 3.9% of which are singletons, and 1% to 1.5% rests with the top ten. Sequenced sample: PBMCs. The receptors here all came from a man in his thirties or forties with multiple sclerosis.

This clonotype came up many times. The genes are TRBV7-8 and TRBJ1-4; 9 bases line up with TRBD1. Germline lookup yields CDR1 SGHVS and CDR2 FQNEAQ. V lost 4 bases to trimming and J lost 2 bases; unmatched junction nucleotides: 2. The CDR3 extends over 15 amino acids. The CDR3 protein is CASSYDRGTNEKLFF. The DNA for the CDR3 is TGTGCCAGCAGCTACGACAGGGGGACTAATGAAAAACTGTTTTTT.

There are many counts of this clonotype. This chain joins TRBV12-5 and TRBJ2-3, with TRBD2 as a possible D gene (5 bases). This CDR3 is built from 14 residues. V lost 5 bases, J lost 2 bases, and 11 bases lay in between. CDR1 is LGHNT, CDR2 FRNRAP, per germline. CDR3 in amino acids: CASGSRGNTDTQYF. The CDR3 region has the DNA TGTGCTAGTGGTAGCCGGGGTAACACAGATACGCAGTATTTT.

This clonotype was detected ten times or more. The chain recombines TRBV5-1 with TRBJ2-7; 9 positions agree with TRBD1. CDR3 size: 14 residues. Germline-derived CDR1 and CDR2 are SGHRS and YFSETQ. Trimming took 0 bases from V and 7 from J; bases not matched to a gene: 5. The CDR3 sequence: CASSLVGQGEEQYF. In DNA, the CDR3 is TGCGCCAGCAGCTTGGTGGGACAGGGAGAGGAGCAGTACTTC. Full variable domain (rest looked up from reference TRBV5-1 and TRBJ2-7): KAGVTQTPRYLIKTRGQQVTLSCSPISGHRSVSWYQQTPGQGLQFLFEYFSETQRNKGNFPGRFSGRQFSNSRSEMNVSTLELGDSALYLCASSLVGQGEEQYFGPGTRLTVT.

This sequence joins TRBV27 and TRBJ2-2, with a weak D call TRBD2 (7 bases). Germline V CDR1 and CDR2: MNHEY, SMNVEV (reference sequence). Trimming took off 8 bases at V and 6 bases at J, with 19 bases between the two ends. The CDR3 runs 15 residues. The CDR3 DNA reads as TGTGCCAGCCGGACCCTCGGGGAGGGGGCCGGGGAGCTGTTTTTT. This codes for CASRTLGEGAGELFF.

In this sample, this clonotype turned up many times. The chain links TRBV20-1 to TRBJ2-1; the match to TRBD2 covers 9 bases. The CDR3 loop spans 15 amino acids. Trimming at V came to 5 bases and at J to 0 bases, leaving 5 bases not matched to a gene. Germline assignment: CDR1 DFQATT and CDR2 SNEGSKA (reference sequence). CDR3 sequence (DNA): TGCAGTGCTTGGTCTAGCGGGGCCTCCTACAATGAGCAGTTCTTC. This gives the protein CSAWSSGASYNEQFF.

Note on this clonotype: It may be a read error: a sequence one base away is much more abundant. Written as DNA, the CDR3 is TGCAGTGCTAGGGGGACAGGGGAAACTTCTCCCCAGAATTTT. It is translated as CSARGTGETSPQNF. The chain has TRBV20-1 and TRBJ1-5, with TRBD1 matching over 10 bases. Germline V gene sequence: CDR1 DFQATT, CDR2 SNEGSKA (reference sequence). This CDR3 spans 14 amino acids.

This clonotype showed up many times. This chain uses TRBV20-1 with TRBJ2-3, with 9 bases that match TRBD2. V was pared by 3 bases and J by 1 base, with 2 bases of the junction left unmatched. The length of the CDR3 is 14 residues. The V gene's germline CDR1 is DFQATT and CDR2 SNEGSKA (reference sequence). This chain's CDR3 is CSARVAGGTDTQYF. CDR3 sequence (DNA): TGCAGTGCTAGGGTAGCGGGGGGCACAGATACGCAGTATTTT.

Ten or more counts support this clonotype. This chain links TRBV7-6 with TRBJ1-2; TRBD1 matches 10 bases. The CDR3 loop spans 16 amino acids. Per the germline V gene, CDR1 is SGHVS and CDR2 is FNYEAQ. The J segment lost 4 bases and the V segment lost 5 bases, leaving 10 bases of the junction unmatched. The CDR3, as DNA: TGTGCCAGCAGCGCCGGGACAGGGGTTGTAAGCTATGGCTACACCTTC. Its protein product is CASSAGTGVVSYGYTF.

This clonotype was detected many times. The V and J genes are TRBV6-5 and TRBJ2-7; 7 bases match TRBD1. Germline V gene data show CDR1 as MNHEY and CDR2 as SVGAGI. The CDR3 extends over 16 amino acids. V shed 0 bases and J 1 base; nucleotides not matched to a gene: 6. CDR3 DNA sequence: TGTGCCAGCAGTTACTCAAGGGCAGGGGGTTCCTACGAGCAGTACTTC. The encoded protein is CASSYSRAGGSYEQYF.

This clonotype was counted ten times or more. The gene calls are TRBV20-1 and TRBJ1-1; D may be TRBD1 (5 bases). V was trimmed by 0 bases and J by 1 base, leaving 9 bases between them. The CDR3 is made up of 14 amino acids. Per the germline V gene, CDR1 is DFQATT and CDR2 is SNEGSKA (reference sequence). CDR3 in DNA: TGCAGTGCTAGAGAAGGACAAGCGAACACTGAAGCTTTCTTT. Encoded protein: CSAREGQANTEAFF.

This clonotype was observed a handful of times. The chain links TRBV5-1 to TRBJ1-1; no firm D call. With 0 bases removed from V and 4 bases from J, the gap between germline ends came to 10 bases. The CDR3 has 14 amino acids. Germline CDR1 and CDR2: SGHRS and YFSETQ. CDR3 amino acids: CASSLDPGGTEAFF. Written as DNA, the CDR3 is TGCGCCAGCAGCTTGGATCCAGGTGGCACTGAAGCTTTCTTT.

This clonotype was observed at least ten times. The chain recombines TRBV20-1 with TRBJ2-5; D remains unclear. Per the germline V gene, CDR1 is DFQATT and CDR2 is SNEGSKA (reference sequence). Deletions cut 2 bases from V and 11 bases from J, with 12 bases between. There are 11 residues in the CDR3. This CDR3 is CSARPLEVQYF. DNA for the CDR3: TGCAGTGCTAGACCCCTAGAGGTTCAGTACTTC.

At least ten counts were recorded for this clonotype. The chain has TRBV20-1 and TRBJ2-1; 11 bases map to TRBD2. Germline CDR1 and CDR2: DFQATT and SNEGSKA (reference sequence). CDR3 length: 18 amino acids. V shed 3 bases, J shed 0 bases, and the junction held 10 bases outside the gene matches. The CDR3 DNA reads TGCAGTGCTAGCCTGATTAGCGGGGGGGCTAGCTCCTACAATGAGCAGTTCTTC. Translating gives CSASLISGGASSYNEQFF.

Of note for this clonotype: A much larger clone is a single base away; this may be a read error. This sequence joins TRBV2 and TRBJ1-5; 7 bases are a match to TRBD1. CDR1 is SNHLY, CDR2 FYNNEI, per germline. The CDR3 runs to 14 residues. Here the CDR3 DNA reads TGTGCCAGCGTGATTGACAGGGCGGCTCAGCCCCAGAATTTT. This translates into CASVIDRAAQPQNF.

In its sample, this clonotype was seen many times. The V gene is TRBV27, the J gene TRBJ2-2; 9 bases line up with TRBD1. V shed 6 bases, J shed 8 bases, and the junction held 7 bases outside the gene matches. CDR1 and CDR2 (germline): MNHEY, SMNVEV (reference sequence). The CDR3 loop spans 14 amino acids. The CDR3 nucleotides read TGTGCCAGCAGGCGACAGGGGGGAGGAGGGGAGCTGTTTTTT. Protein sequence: CASRRQGGGGELFF.